This record covers a single T cell receptor beta chain. Its target is unknown. Unique molecular identifiers were carried by the TCR beta cDNA libraries. T cells numbering roughly 1 to 10 million yielded cDNA molecules that totaled about 500,000. MiXCR was run by TCRdb on the PCR reads, yielding one entry per CDR3 protein. The table has more than 500,000 distinct CDR3 sequences, 34% seen once; the top ten hold 4.5% to 7.5%. The trim removed 6 bases at V and 3 bases at J, leaving 6 bases unmatched. This CDR3 has 14 amino acids. In germline, CDR1 is DFQATT, CDR2 SNEGSKA (reference sequence). This specimen belongs to a study of post-analysis software for immune sequencing data. Study at large: Courses of disease covered relapsing-remitting, secondary progressive and progressive-relapsing multiple sclerosis. Broader study findings: Relative to controls, patients had several TRBV segments at higher frequency, with TRBV5-6, TRBV5-1 and TRBV20-1 among these.

The sequence was collected from a girl between 2 and 17 years old with multiple sclerosis. Material: blood. The chain has TRBV20-1 and TRBJ2-5; 11 positions agree with TRBD2. CDR3 loop: CSAEGLAVEETQYF. The CDR3 DNA follows: TGCAGTGCGGAGGGACTAGCGGTCGAAGAGACCCAGTACTTC.